Listed below are T cell receptor beta chains from one sample, sequenced in a study of neurological immune-mediated disorders. Each CDR3 protein is one row after TCRdb ran MiXCR on the 5' RACE reads. Here the sample spans roughly 80,000 distinct CDR3 sequences, under 20% being singletons. The sequenced sample consisted of PBMCs. Every receptor here comes from a woman in her thirties or forties in good health. Each CDR3 is given with its conserved first and last residue. The D gene is left open where the match is weak. The size entry is marked missing in some rows and otherwise reads once, few, many or a size class.

CDR3 protein,CDR3 DNA,V gene,D gene,J gene,clone size
CASSNHGQGYTEAFF,TGTGCCAGCAGTAACCACGGACAGGGATACACTGAAGCTTTCTTT,TRBV6-2/TRBV6-3,TRBD1,TRBJ1-1,many
CASSSDRSSYNEQFF,TGTGCCAGCAGCTCGGACCGAAGCTCCTACAATGAGCAGTTCTTC,TRBV6-5,.,TRBJ2-1,many
CASSQVTGFLNEQFF,TGTGCCAGCAGCCAAGTGACAGGGTTTCTCAATGAGCAGTTCTTC,TRBV4-2,TRBD1,TRBJ2-1,many
CSAKGGRGGRISEQYF,TGCAGTGCTAAGGGTGGGCGGGGGGGCCGAATTAGCGAGCAGTACTTC,TRBV20-1,TRBD2,TRBJ2-7,many
CASSRTGGESNQPQHF,TGTGCCAGCAGCCGCACGGGGGGAGAGAGCAATCAGCCCCAGCATTTT,TRBV4-2,.,TRBJ1-5,.
CASSQPELAGVLSETQYF,TGCGCCAGCAGCCAACCAGAACTAGCGGGGGTTTTATCGGAGACCCAGTACTTC,TRBV5-1,TRBD2,TRBJ2-5,many
CGASLLAGGYEQYF,TGCGGTGCTAGTCTCCTAGCGGGTGGATACGAGCAGTACTTC,TRBV20-1,TRBD2,TRBJ2-7,.
CSATRTGAANPYMNTEAFF,TGCAGTGCTACCAGGACAGGGGCGGCCAACCCATATATGAACACTGAAGCTTTCTTT,TRBV20-1,TRBD1,TRBJ1-1,many
CAISQGLFSAIYF,TGTGCCATCTCACAGGGCCTCTTTTCGGCCATATATTTT,TRBV7-9,.,TRBJ1-3,.
CASSPAFTYNEQFF,TGTGCCAGCAGCCCAGCGTTTACATACAATGAGCAGTTCTTC,TRBV4-2,.,TRBJ2-1,.
CASSSEDGTFQETQYF,TGTGCCAGCAGCTCAGAGGACGGGACATTTCAAGAGACCCAGTACTTC,TRBV9,.,TRBJ2-5,.
CATSRDSSLIWPLHF,TGTGCCACCAGCAGAGATAGCAGTCTGATCTGGCCCCTCCACTTT,TRBV15,.,TRBJ1-6,.
CASSSMGGSGSYNEQFF,TGTGCCAGTAGCTCCATGGGGGGGTCGGGCTCCTACAATGAGCAGTTCTTC,TRBV19,TRBD2,TRBJ2-1,few
CASSFLAGRNQPQHF,TGTGCCAGCAGCTTCTTGGCAGGTCGCAATCAGCCCCAGCATTTT,TRBV7-2,.,TRBJ1-5,.
CASSPGTVAGNTIYF,TGTGCCAGCAGCCCTGGGACAGTGGCTGGAAACACCATATATTTT,TRBV5-5,TRBD1,TRBJ1-3,many
CASSLAHEGLEGYTF,TGTGCCAGCAGCTTAGCGCATGAGGGGCTCGAGGGCTACACCTTC,TRBV7-2,.,TRBJ1-2,few
CASSFDRSTDTQYF,TGTGCCAGCAGCTTTGACAGGAGCACAGATACGCAGTATTTT,TRBV7-2,.,TRBJ2-3,many
CASSLGDWNQETQYF,TGTGCCAGCAGCTTAGGCGATTGGAACCAAGAGACCCAGTACTTC,TRBV7-9,.,TRBJ2-5,.
CASSFLAGGDTQYF,TGTGCCAGCAGCTTCCTAGCGGGGGGAGATACGCAGTATTTT,TRBV7-9,TRBD2,TRBJ2-3,many
CSVGGEREATYNEQFF,TGCAGCGTTGGAGGGGAGCGGGAGGCCACCTACAATGAGCAGTTCTTC,TRBV29-1,TRBD2,TRBJ2-1,few
CASSFRQYSGGNTIYF,TGTGCCAGCAGTTTTAGACAGTACTCAGGTGGAAACACCATATATTTT,TRBV6-5,.,TRBJ1-3,.
CASSQVSTSGGNEQFF,TGTGCCAGCAGCCAAGTTAGTACTAGCGGGGGGAACGAGCAGTTCTTC,TRBV4-2,TRBD2,TRBJ2-1,many
CASSSGGRVYNEQFF,TGTGCCAGCAGCTCCGGCGGGAGGGTGTACAATGAGCAGTTCTTC,TRBV11-2,TRBD2,TRBJ2-1,.
CAISEIQGAGTDTQYF,TGTGCCATCAGTGAGATCCAGGGGGCCGGCACAGATACGCAGTATTTT,TRBV10-3,TRBD1,TRBJ2-3,many
CASRLAGSTDTQYF,TGTGCCAGCAGACTAGCGGGAAGCACAGATACGCAGTATTTT,TRBV6-1,TRBD2,TRBJ2-3,many
CASRSGQGSYTF,TGCGCCAGCAGGAGCGGACAGGGGAGCTACACCTTC,TRBV5-1,TRBD1,TRBJ1-2,many
CASSETTGRNEQYF,TGCGCCAGCAGCGAGACGACAGGGAGAAACGAGCAGTACTTC,TRBV5-1,TRBD1,TRBJ2-7,many
CASSVGVEENTEAFF,TGTGCCAGCAGCGTAGGGGTTGAGGAGAACACTGAAGCTTTCTTT,TRBV9,.,TRBJ1-1,many
CASSLVAGGLDEQFF,TGTGCCAGCAGCTTGGTAGCGGGGGGGCTAGATGAGCAGTTCTTC,TRBV5-5,TRBD2,TRBJ2-1,many
CASSKGLRDYEQYF,TGCGCCAGCAGCAAAGGGCTCCGAGACTACGAGCAGTACTTC,TRBV5-1,.,TRBJ2-7,.
CASRQQGPQETQYF,TGTGCCAGCAGGCAACAGGGGCCCCAAGAGACCCAGTACTTC,TRBV12-3/TRBV12-4,TRBD1,TRBJ2-5,many
CASSPYTSGGKNEQFF,TGTGCCAGCAGCCCTTACACTAGCGGGGGGAAGAATGAGCAGTTCTTC,TRBV6-2/TRBV6-3,TRBD2,TRBJ2-1,many
CASTQGDIEAGAGDTQYF,TGTGCCAGCACCCAGGGGGATATTGAAGCGGGGGCAGGGGATACGCAGTATTTT,TRBV7-8,.,TRBJ2-3,many
CSARGEGSNGYTF,TGCAGTGCTAGAGGTGAGGGAAGCAATGGCTACACCTTC,TRBV20-1,.,TRBJ1-2,many
CSARDSGLAGELFF,TGCAGTGCTAGAGATTCTGGTTTGGCCGGGGAGCTGTTTTTT,TRBV20-1,.,TRBJ2-2,many
CASSRQGGTNEKLFF,TGTGCCAGCAGCCGTCAGGGGGGGACTAATGAAAAACTGTTTTTT,TRBV7-3,TRBD1,TRBJ1-4,.
CASSLYREDTEAFF,TGTGCCAGCAGCTTGTACAGGGAAGACACTGAAGCTTTCTTT,TRBV14,.,TRBJ1-1,many
CASSPRLVGTDTQYF,TGTGCCAGCTCCCCCAGACTAGTGGGCACAGATACGCAGTATTTT,TRBV12-3/TRBV12-4,.,TRBJ2-3,many
CSVRDTYNEQFF,TGCAGCGTCAGGGATACCTACAATGAGCAGTTCTTC,TRBV20-1,.,TRBJ2-1,many
CASSPEPTRTDTQYF,TGTGCCAGCTCACCGGAGCCCACTAGGACAGATACGCAGTATTTT,TRBV18,.,TRBJ2-3,many
CASRRQGSEQFF,TGTGCCAGCAGGCGACAGGGCAGTGAGCAGTTCTTC,TRBV27,TRBD1,TRBJ2-1,many
CASSRGGGTQYF,TGTGCCAGCAGCCGGGGGGGAGGTACGCAGTATTTT,TRBV7-2,TRBD2,TRBJ2-3,many
CASSLSGGSSYNEQFF,TGTGCCAGCAGTCTTAGCGGGGGGAGCTCCTACAATGAGCAGTTCTTC,TRBV7-3,TRBD2,TRBJ2-1,.
CASSPGLAGVYEQYF,TGTGCCAGCAGCCCTGGACTAGCGGGGGTCTACGAGCAGTACTTC,TRBV12-3/TRBV12-4,TRBD2,TRBJ2-7,many
CASSFGRDQPQHF,TGCGCCAGCAGCTTCGGCAGGGATCAGCCCCAGCATTTT,TRBV5-1,.,TRBJ1-5,.
CASSSLAGNTGELFF,TGCGCCAGCAGCTCGTTAGCGGGGAACACCGGGGAGCTGTTTTTT,TRBV5-1,TRBD2,TRBJ2-2,many
CASSLTERVTDTQYF,TGCGCCAGCAGCTTAACGGAGCGGGTCACAGATACGCAGTATTTT,TRBV5-1,.,TRBJ2-3,many
CASSSFARDTEAFF,TGTGCCAGCAGCTCATTTGCCCGGGACACTGAAGCTTTCTTT,TRBV9,.,TRBJ1-1,few
CARQGANTEAFF,TGTGCCAGACAGGGGGCGAACACTGAAGCTTTCTTT,TRBV2,TRBD1,TRBJ1-1,.
CASSLASGANVLTF,TGTGCCAGCAGCTTGGCCTCTGGGGCCAACGTCCTGACTTTC,TRBV7-2,.,TRBJ2-6,many
CASSQDGPAYFGYTF,TGCGCCAGCAGCCAGGACGGACCGGCTTATTTTGGCTACACCTTC,TRBV4-3,.,TRBJ1-2,many
CASSPGAGGGDTQYF,TGTGCCAGCTCACCAGGCGCGGGGGGAGGAGATACGCAGTATTTT,TRBV18,TRBD2,TRBJ2-3,.
CASSRRLAGDNEQFF,TGTGCCAGCAGCCGACGACTAGCGGGGGACAATGAGCAGTTCTTC,TRBV7-2,TRBD2,TRBJ2-1,many
CASMRGLGEKLFF,TGTGCCAGCATGAGGGGACTAGGGGAAAAACTGTTTTTT,TRBV7-8,.,TRBJ1-4,many